Included here is one TCR beta chain sequence, with context. Germline assignment: CDR1 MDHEN and CDR2 SYDVKM. The CDR3 covers 12 residues. V lost 5 bases to trimming and J lost 5 bases, with 9 bases between them. The sample belongs to a study of blood T cell repertoires in COVID-19. Study information: Sample material is recorded as cDNA or gDNA derived from T cells, B-cell-depleted T cells, or PBMCs.

Per the study methods: Reference gene primers were amplified, and this amplification served to estimate nucleated cell counts. Clones were read by immunoSEQ multiplex PCR, and TCRdb kept only the in-frame ones, dropping some. V, J and clone size derive from that table, while D and trimming were established from the DNA sequence. The table lists some 93,000 clones, around 88% of them singletons. The chain recombines TRBV28 with TRBJ1-1, with a tentative D call TRBD1 (5 bases). The source material was peripheral blood. This clonotype originated in an elderly woman with acute or convalescent COVID-19. The CDR3 DNA reads TGTGCCAGCAGTCCCAGGGTAACTGAAGCTTTCTTT. Protein product: CASSPRVTEAFF.